This TCR beta chain was recovered during a study of graft-versus-host responses after intestinal transplantation. For the study at large: Each transplant was multivisceral, liver-intestinal, or isolated intestinal. Points from the study as a whole: Some GvH clones were seen earlier in gut or blood, suggesting intestinal origin.

There are a few counts of this clone. Its antigen is not known. Sequencing was performed with immunoSEQ multiplex PCR; in TCRdb, only in-frame clones are kept and a portion is missing. The sample lists tens of thousands of clones, 70% to 85% occurring once. Germline lookup yields CDR1 MNHEY and CDR2 SVGAGI. The V end lost 0 bases, the J end lost 2 bases, and 8 bases lay between the germline ends. The CDR3 loop spans 15 amino acids. The origin of this receptor is a human donor who was the organ donor for an intestinal transplant. The sample was unstimulated CD4+ T cells sorted from spleen or lymph node cells, taken before transplant. The chain is built from TRBV6-5 and TRBJ2-1; either TRBD1 or TRBD2 may fit D (5 bases each). This CDR3 reads CASSYSGDPYNEQFF. As DNA, the CDR3 is TGTGCCAGCAGTTACTCGGGGGATCCCTACAATGAGCAGTTCTTC.